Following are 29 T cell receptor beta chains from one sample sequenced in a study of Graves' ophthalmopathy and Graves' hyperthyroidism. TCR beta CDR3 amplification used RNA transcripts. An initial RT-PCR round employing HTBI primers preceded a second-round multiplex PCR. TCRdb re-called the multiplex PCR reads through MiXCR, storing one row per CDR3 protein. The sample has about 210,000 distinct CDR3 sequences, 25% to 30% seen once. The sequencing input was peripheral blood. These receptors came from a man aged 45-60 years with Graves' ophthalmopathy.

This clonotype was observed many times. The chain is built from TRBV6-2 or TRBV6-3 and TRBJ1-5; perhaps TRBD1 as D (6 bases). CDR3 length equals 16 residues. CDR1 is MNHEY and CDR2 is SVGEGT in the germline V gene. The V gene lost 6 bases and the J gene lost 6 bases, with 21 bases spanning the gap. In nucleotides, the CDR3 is TGTGCCAGCAGCGATCGGACAGCGGGTTGGGCTCAGCCCCAGCATTTT. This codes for CASSDRTAGWAQPQHF.

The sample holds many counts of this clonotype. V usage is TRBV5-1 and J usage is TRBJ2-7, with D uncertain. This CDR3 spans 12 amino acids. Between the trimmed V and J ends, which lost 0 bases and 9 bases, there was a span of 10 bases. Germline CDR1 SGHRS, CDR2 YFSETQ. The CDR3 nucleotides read TGCGCCAGCAGCTTGGACGGGTTTGGGCAGTACTTC. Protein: CASSLDGFGQYF.

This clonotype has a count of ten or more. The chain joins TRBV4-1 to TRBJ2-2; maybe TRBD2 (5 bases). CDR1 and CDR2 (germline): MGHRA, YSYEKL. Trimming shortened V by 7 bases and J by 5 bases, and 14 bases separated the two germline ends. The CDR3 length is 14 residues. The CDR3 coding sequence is TGCGCCAGCACCGCCGGGCGCGGGACCGGGGAGCTGTTTTTT. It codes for CASTAGRGTGELFF.

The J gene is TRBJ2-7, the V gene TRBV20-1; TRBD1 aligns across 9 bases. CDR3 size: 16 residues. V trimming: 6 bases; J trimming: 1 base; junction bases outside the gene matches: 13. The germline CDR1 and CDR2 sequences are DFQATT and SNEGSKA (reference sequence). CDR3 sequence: CSAGGTRGQGSYEQYF. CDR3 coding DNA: TGCAGTGCGGGAGGGACCCGGGGACAGGGTTCCTACGAGCAGTACTTC.

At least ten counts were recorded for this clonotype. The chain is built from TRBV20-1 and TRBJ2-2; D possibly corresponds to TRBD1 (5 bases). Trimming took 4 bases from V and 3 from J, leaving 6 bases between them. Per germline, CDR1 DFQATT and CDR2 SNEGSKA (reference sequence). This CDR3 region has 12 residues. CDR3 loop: CSAKQDTGELFF. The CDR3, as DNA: TGCAGTGCTAAACAGGACACCGGGGAGCTGTTTTTT.

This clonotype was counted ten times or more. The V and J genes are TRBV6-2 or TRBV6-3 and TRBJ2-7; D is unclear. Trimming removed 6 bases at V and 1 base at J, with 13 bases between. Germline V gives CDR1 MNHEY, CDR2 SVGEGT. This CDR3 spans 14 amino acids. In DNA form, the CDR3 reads TGTGCCAGCAGCCACTTACGGGTTTCCTACGAGCAGTACTTC. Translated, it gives CASSHLRVSYEQYF.

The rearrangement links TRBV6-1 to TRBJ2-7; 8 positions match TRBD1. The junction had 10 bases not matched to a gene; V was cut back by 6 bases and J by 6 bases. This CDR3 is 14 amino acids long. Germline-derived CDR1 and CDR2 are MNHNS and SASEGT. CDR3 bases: TGTGCCAGCAGCCTGTGGACAGGGAAAGGCGAGCAGTACTTC. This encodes CASSLWTGKGEQYF.

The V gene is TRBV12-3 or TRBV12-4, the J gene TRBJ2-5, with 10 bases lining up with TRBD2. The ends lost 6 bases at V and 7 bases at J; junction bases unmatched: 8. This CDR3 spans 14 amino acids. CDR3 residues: CASSPAGGPGTQYF. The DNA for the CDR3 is TGTGCCAGCAGCCCAGCGGGAGGGCCGGGGACCCAGTACTTC.

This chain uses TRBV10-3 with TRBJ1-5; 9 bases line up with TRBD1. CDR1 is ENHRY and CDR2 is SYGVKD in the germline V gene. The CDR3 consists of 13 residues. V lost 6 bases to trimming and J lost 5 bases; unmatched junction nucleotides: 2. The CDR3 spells CAIRDRGHQPQHF. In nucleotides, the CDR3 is TGTGCCATCAGGGACAGGGGTCATCAGCCCCAGCATTTT.

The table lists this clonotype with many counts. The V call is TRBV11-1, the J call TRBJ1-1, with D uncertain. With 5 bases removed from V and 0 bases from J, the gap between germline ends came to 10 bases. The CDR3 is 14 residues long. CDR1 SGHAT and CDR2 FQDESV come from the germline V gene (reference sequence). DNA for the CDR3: TGTGCCAGCAGCCTAAAGGAGCTGAACACTGAAGCTTTCTTT. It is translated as CASSLKELNTEAFF. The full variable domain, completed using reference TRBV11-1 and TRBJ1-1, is EAEVAQSPRYKITEKSQAVAFWCDPISGHATLYWYRQILGQGPELLVQFQDESVVDDSQLPKDRFSAERLKGVDSTLKIQPAELGDSAMYLCASSLKELNTEAFFGQGTRLTVV.

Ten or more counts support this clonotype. CDR3 nucleotide sequence: TGTGCCAGCAGCCCCTCGGAGACCCAGTACTTC. Residues: CASSPSETQYF. J is TRBJ2-5 and V is TRBV7-6; D uncertain. Between the trimmed V and J ends, which lost 5 bases and 5 bases, there was a span of 6 bases. Germline V gives CDR1 SGHVS, CDR2 FNYEAQ. CDR3 length equals 11 residues.

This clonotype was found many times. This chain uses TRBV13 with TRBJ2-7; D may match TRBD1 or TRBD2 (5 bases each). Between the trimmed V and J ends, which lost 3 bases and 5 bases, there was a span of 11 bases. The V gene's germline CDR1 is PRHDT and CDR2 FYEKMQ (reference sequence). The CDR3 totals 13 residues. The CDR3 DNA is TGTGCCAGCAGCTTCGGGGCGGAGGACGAGCAGTACTTC. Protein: CASSFGAEDEQYF.

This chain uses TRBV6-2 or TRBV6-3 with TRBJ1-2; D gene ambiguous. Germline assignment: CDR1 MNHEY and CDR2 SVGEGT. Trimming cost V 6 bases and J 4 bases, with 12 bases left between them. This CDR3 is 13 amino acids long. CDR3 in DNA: TGTGCCAGCAGCGACCGCCAGATCTATGGCTACACCTTC. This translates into CASSDRQIYGYTF.

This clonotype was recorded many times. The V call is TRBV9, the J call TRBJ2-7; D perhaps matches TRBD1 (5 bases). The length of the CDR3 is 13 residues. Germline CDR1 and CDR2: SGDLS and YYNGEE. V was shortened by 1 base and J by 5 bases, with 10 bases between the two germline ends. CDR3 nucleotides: TGTGCCAGCAGCGTACAGGGTTGGGACGAGCAGTACTTC. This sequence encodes CASSVQGWDEQYF.

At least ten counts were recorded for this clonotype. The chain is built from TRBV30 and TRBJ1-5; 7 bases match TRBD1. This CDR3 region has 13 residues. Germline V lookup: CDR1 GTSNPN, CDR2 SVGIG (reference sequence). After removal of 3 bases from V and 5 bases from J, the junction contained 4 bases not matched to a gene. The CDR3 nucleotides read TGTGCCTGGAGGGGACAGCGAGATCAGCCCCAGCATTTT. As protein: CAWRGQRDQPQHF.

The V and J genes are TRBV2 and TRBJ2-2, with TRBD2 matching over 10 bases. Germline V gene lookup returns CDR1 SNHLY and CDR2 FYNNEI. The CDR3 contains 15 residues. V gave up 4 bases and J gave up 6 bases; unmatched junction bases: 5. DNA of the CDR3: TGTGCCAGCAGTGGTCTAGCGGGAGTAGCCGGGGAGCTGTTTTTT. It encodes CASSGLAGVAGELFF.

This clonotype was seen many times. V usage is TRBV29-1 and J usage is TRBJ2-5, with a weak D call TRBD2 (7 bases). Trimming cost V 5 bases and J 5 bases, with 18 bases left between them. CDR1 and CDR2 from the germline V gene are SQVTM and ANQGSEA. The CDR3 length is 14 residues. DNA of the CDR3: TGCAGCGTTTCCAATACAGGGAGGGGGGAGACCCAGTACTTC. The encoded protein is CSVSNTGRGETQYF.

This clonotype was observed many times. For the CDR3, the DNA is TGTGCCAGCAGCTTAGAGGTTCGGGGGTACCAAGAGACCCAGTACTTC. Residues: CASSLEVRGYQETQYF. The chain carries TRBV7-9 and TRBJ2-5; perhaps TRBD2 as D (6 bases). The V gene lost 1 base and the J gene lost 0 bases, with 12 bases spanning the gap. Germline V CDR1 and CDR2: SEHNR, FQNEAQ (reference sequence). The CDR3 sequence is 16 residues long.

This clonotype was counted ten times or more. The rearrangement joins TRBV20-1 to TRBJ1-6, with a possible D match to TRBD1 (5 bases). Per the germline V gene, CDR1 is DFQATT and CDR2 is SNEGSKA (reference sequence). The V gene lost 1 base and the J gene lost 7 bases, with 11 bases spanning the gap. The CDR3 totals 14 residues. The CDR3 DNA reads TGCAGTGCTAGAGTACGACAGATAAATTCACCCCTCCACTTT. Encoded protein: CSARVRQINSPLHF.

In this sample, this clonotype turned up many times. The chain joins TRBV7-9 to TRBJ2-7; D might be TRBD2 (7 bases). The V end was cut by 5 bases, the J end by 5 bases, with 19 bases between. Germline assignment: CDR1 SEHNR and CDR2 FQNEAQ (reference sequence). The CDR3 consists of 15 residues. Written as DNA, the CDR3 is TGTGCCAGCAGCCCGGCGGGGGCGCTTACCGACGAGCAGTACTTC. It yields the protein CASSPAGALTDEQYF.

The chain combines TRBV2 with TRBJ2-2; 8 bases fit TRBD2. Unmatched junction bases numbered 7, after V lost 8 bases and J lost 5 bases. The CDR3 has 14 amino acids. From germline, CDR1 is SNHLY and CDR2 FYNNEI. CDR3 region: CASVRGADTGELFF. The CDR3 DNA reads TGTGCCAGCGTGCGGGGGGCCGATACCGGGGAGCTGTTTTTT.

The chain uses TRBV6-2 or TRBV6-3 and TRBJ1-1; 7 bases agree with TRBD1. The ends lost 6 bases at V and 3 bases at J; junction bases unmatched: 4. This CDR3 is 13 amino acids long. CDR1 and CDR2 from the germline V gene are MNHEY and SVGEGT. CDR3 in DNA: TGTGCCAGCAGCCGGGACAGATACACTGAAGCTTTCTTT. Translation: CASSRDRYTEAFF.

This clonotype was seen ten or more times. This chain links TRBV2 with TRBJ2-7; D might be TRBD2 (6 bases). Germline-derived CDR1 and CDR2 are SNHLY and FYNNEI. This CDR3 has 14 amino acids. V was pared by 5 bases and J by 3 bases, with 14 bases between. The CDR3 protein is CASSWRDGDYEQYF. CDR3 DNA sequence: TGTGCCAGCAGTTGGCGGGACGGTGACTACGAGCAGTACTTC.

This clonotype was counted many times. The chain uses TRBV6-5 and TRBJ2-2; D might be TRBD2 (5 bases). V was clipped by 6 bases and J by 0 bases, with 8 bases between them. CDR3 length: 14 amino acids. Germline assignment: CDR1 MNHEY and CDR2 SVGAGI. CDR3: CASSSGSNTGELFF. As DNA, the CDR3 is TGTGCCAGCAGCAGCGGATCGAACACCGGGGAGCTGTTTTTT.

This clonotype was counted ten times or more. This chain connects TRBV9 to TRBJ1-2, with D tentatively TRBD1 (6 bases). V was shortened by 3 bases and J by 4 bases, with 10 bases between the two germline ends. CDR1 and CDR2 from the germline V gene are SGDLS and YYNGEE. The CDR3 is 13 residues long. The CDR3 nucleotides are TGTGCCAGCAGCGGGGGGCGACTCTATGGCTACACCTTC. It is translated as CASSGGRLYGYTF.

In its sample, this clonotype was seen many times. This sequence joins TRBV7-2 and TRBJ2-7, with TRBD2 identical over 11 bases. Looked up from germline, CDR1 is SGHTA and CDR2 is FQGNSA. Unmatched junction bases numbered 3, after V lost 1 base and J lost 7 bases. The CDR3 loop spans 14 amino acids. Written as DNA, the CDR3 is TGTGCCAGCAGCTTAGGGGGACTAGCGGCGGAGCAGTACTTC. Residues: CASSLGGLAAEQYF. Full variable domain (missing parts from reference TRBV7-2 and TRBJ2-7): GAGVSQSPSNKVTEKGKDVELRCDPISGHTALYWYRQSLGQGLEFLIYFQGNSAPDKSGLPSDRFSAERTGGSVSTLTIQRTQQEDSAVYLCASSLGGLAAEQYFGPGTRLTVT.

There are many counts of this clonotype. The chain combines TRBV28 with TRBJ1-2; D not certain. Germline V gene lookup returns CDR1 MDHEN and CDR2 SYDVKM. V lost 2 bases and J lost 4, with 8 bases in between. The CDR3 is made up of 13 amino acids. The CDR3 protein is CASSLLAGYGYTF. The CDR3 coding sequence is TGTGCCAGCAGTTTACTGGCAGGCTATGGCTACACCTTC.

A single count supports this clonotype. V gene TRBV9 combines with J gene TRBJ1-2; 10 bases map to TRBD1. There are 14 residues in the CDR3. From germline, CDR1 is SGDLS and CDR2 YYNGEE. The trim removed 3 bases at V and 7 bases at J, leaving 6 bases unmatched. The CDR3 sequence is CASSGGTGVSGYTF. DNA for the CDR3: TGTGCCAGCAGCGGCGGGACAGGGGTTTCTGGCTACACCTTC.

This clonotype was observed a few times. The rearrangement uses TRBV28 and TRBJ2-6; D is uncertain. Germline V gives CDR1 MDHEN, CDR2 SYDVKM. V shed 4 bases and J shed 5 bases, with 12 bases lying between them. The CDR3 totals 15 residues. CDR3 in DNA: TGTGCCAGCAGTTATATTGAGAGTCGGGCCAACGTCCTGACTTTC. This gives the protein CASSYIESRANVLTF.